The 11 T cell receptor beta chains below come from one sample, sequenced in a study of cytomegalovirus exposure and HLA in healthy donors. The data were produced by immunoSEQ multiplex PCR, yet TCRdb's version contains in-frame clones alone and is incomplete. Found here are 65,000 to 85,000 clones, approximately 95% of them singletons; the top ten hold more than 0.65%. Input material: PBMCs. All receptors derive from a woman aged 18-30 years in good health and CMV-seronegative.

This chain links TRBV12-5 with TRBJ2-5; 13 nucleotides match TRBD2. Trimming cost V 7 bases and J 14 bases; bases outside gene matches: 10. The length of the CDR3 is 13 residues. Germline CDR1 LGHNT, CDR2 FRNRAP. CDR3 in DNA: TGTGCTAGTGCCAAAACTAGCGGGAGGGCCGTATACTTC. It translates to CASAKTSGRAVYF.

V and J are TRBV5-4 and TRBJ2-1; D remains ambiguous. V lost 2 bases and J lost 0, with 9 bases in between. CDR1 is SGHNT, CDR2 YYREEE, per germline (reference sequence). The CDR3 extends over 15 amino acids. The CDR3 loop is CASSLGGRSYNEQFF. The CDR3 bases are TGTGCCAGCAGCTTAGGCGGTCGCTCCTACAATGAGCAGTTCTTC. Full variable domain (missing parts from reference TRBV5-4 and TRBJ2-1): ETGVTQSPTHLIKTRGQQVTLRCSSQSGHNTVSWYQQALGQGPQFIFQYYREEENGRGNFPPRFSGLQFPNYSSELNVNALELDDSALYLCASSLGGRSYNEQFFGPGTRLTVL.

The chain carries TRBV28 and TRBJ2-2, with D perhaps matching TRBD2 (6 bases). Germline V CDR1 and CDR2: MDHEN, SYDVKM. The V gene lost 6 bases and the J gene lost 1 base, with 9 bases spanning the gap. The CDR3 has 14 residues. CDR3 coding DNA: TGTGCCAGCAGGTGGCGGGGGAACACCGGGGAGCTGTTTTTT. Translation gives CASRWRGNTGELFF.

The chain couples TRBV18 to TRBJ1-4; TRBD1 aligns across 7 bases. The germline V gene has CDR1 KGHSH and CDR2 LQKENI. The CDR3 covers 16 residues. V gave up 4 bases and J gave up 2 bases; unmatched junction bases: 7. The CDR3 loop reads CASSHTGVQTNEKLFF. CDR3 DNA sequence: TGTGCCAGCTCACATACAGGGGTTCAGACTAATGAAAAACTGTTTTTT.

The chain carries TRBV4-3 and TRBJ1-1, with 9 bases fitting TRBD1. The germline CDR1 and CDR2 sequences are LGHNA and YSLEER. V shed 0 bases, J shed 6 bases, and the junction held 11 bases outside the gene matches. This CDR3 is 17 amino acids long. Written as DNA, the CDR3 is TGCGCCAGCAGCCAAGAGTTTCAGGGACAGGGATGGGCTGAAGCTTTCTTT. It is translated as CASSQEFQGQGWAEAFF.

V usage is TRBV15 and J usage is TRBJ2-6; D possibly corresponds to TRBD2 (6 bases). Looked up from germline, CDR1 is LNHNV and CDR2 is YYDKDF (reference sequence). The germline V and J ends were trimmed by 6 bases and 1 base, with 10 bases remaining between them. CDR3 length equals 15 residues. The CDR3 coding sequence is TGTGCCACCAGTGCGGGGTTTTCTGGGGCCAACGTCCTGACTTTC. Its translation: CATSAGFSGANVLTF.

This chain uses TRBV5-4 with TRBJ1-3; no reliable D call. Trimming left V 1 base short and J 3 bases short, with 14 bases between. CDR3 length: 16 residues. Germline V gene sequence: CDR1 SGHNT, CDR2 YYREEE (reference sequence). Written as DNA, the CDR3 is TGTGCCAGCAGCTTGTCGCCCCCGGGGTTTGGAAACACCATATATTTT. It yields the protein CASSLSPPGFGNTIYF.

The chain joins TRBV6-5 to TRBJ2-1; 9 bases fit TRBD2. CDR3 size: 15 residues. CDR1 and CDR2 (germline): MNHEY, SVGAGI. Losses at the gene ends were 2 bases for V and 9 bases for J; bases not matched to a gene: 8. CDR3 amino acids: CASSYQASGKGEQFF. CDR3 DNA sequence: TGTGCCAGCAGTTACCAGGCTAGCGGGAAGGGTGAGCAGTTCTTC.

The CDR3 coding sequence is TGTGCCAGTAGTCCCCGCCAGGCCGCCTACGAGCAGTACTTC. It specifies CASSPRQAAYEQYF. The rearrangement links TRBV19 to TRBJ2-7, with unresolved D. The CDR3 is 14 amino acids. Germline V gives CDR1 LNHDA, CDR2 SQIVND (reference sequence). Trimming took 5 bases from V and 2 from J, leaving 13 bases between them. The variable domain in full, completed from reference TRBV19 and TRBJ2-7, reads DGGITQSPKYLFRKEGQNVTLSCEQNLNHDAMYWYRQDPGQGLRLIYYSQIVNDFQKGDIAEGYSVSREKKESFPLTVTSAQKNPTAFYLCASSPRQAAYEQYFGPGTRLTVT.

J is TRBJ2-2 and V is TRBV9; 7 bases are a match to TRBD1. Germline lookup yields CDR1 SGDLS and CDR2 YYNGEE. The CDR3 consists of 13 residues. Losses at the gene ends were 3 bases for V and 5 bases for J; bases not matched to a gene: 1. This CDR3 reads CASSATGTGELFF. CDR3 DNA: TGTGCCAGCAGCGCGACAGGGACCGGGGAGCTGTTTTTT.

This chain joins TRBV11-2 and TRBJ1-2, with a possible D match to TRBD1 (6 bases). There are 14 residues in the CDR3. Germline V gene lookup returns CDR1 SGHAT and CDR2 FQNNGV. Trimming took 4 bases from V and 1 from J, leaving 10 bases between them. The DNA of the CDR3 is TGTGCCAGCAGCTACTTACAGGGTAACTATGGCTACACCTTC. Residues: CASSYLQGNYGYTF.